This T cell receptor (beta chain) appears in the sequencing data of a study of beta chain features in type 1 diabetes. Study-wide results and caveats: Possibly, sequencing cDNA over-represented cells that had high TCR expression levels. Type 1 diabetes patients had TCRB CDR3s that were shorter (moderately but significantly so) in all four CD4+ subsets.

As to this clone: What it binds is unknown.

V lost 6 bases to trimming and J lost 6 bases, with 20 bases between them. The CDR3 contains 15 residues. Germline V gives CDR1 SGHTA, CDR2 FQGNSA. The whole isolated RNA underwent reverse transcription, so sequencing captured expressed TCRB transcripts. Measured with immunoSEQ multiplex PCR; TCRdb has only the in-frame clones, and not every one. The table has approximately 130,000 clones, roughly 17% seen once. The sample was central memory CD4+ T cells from blood. This chain uses TRBV7-2 with TRBJ2-5, with D unclear. This clonotype was obtained from a man between 18 and 35 years old with type 1 diabetes. CDR3 bases: TGTGCCAGCAGTCTGAAGGGCCCTAACGAAAAGACCCAGTACTTC. It encodes CASSLKGPNEKTQYF.